What follows is one TCR beta chain and its context. The antigen is unknown. CDR3 length: 14 amino acids. The ends were cut back, 6 bases at V and 4 bases at J, with 17 bases in the middle. The germline V gene has CDR1 SGHDT and CDR2 YYEEEE. The source of the sample is a study of Ad26.COV2.S vaccination and SARS-CoV-2 variants. Overall study: Donor got 5x10^10 or 1x10^11 viral particles of Ad26.COV2.S. Broader study findings: Possible underestimation of total T cell responses by the TCR breadth and depth analyses was noted. Placebo recipients showed lower spike-specific TCR breadth than vaccinees.

As to treatment: around 19 received Ad26.COV2.S at low or high dose, single or two shots; 5 received placebo; per-sample allocation not given. Samples came from day 63 after the first vaccine or placebo injection. Whoever gave the sample was an adult aged 18-55 years in Boston. Measured with immunoSEQ multiplex PCR; TCRdb has only the in-frame clones, and not every one. The table includes about 400,000 clones, about 83% detected once. The chain joins TRBV5-6 to TRBJ2-7; D could derive from TRBD1 or TRBD2 (5 bases each). The source is a person between 18 and 65 years old who received the Ad26.COV2.S COVID-19 vaccine or a placebo. This specimen consisted of peripheral blood, obtained in a trial of Ad26.COV2.S vaccine versus placebo. DNA for the CDR3: TGTGCCAGCAAGACCGGGGCTACATCATACGAGCAGTACTTC. The encoded protein is CASKTGATSYEQYF.